This TCR beta chain appears in the sequencing data of a study of CXCR3-negative and CXCR3-positive naive CD8 T cells. Study outcomes and limitations: Higher TRB CDR3 hydrophobicity marked CXCR3-positive naive cells relative to CXCR3-negative naive cells. Each naive subset displayed comparably high diversity, whereas memory CD8+ cells displayed much lower diversity. After cryopreservation, expression of CXCR3 was partially reduced, and most assays were run with fresh PBMCs.

Preparation of TRB cDNA libraries relied on 5' RACE carrying UMI labels. TCRdb reprocessed the 5' RACE reads; each CDR3 protein has one entry and no DNA is given. The sample's table shows 40,000 to 55,000 distinct CDR3 sequences. This clonotype is deemed medium-sized (0.01 to 0.1%) by its frequency. The antigen is undetermined. The length of the CDR3 is 15 residues. Per the germline V gene, CDR1 is SNHLY and CDR2 is FYNNEI. Specimen: naive CXCR3- CD8+ T cells from blood. Documented subset: CD45RO-CCR7+CD27+CD95- naive CD8+ T cells lacking CXCR3 (TNR3-). V is TRBV2 and J is TRBJ2-2; the TRBD1 assignment by TCRdb is unverifiable without DNA. The clonotype was recovered from a human donor in good health. Some clones in this sample may be carry-over from other donors' samples. The CDR3 sequence: CASSERGLGDGELFF.